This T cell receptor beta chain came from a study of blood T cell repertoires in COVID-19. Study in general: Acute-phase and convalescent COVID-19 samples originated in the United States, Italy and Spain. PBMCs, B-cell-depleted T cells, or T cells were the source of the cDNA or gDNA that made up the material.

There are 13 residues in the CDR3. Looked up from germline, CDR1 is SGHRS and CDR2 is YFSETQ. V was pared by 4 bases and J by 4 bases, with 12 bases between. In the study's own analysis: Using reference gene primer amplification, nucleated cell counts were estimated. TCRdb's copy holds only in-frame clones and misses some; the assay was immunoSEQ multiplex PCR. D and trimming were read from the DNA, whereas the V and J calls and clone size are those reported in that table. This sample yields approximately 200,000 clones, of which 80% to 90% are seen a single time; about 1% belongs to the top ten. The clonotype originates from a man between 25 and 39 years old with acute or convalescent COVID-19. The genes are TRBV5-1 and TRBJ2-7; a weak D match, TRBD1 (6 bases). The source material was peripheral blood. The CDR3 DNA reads TGCGCCAGCAGCACAGGGACCCAATACGAGCAGTACTTC. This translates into CASSTGTQYEQYF. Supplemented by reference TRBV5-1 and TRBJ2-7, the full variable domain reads KAGVTQTPRYLIKTRGQQVTLSCSPISGHRSVSWYQQTPGQGLQFLFEYFSETQRNKGNFPGRFSGRQFSNSRSEMNVSTLELGDSALYLCASSTGTQYEQYFGPGTRLTVT.